The 8 T cell receptor beta chains presented below share a single source sample, sequenced in a study of T cell responses to AZD1222 COVID-19 vaccine. Data came from immunoSEQ multiplex PCR; TCRdb stores just in-frame clones and leaves some out. The sample consists of over 150,000 clones, roughly 92% of them appearing once. Material: peripheral blood, obtained on day 0 of AZD1222 vaccination. These receptors originate from an adult in good health.

The chain links TRBV19 to TRBJ2-7; 7 bases match TRBD1. In germline, CDR1 is LNHDA, CDR2 SQIVND (reference sequence). This CDR3 contains 14 residues. Trimming took 5 bases from V and 1 from J; bases not matched to a gene: 5. This CDR3 reads CASSPRDRSYEQYF. The CDR3 DNA follows: TGTGCCAGTAGTCCCCGGGACAGATCCTACGAGCAGTACTTC.

The rearrangement joins TRBV4-3 to TRBJ1-5; weak D call: TRBD1 (5 bases). The V gene's germline CDR1 is LGHNA and CDR2 YSLEER. The CDR3 spans 16 residues. V lost 0 bases to trimming and J lost 5 bases, with 14 bases between them. CDR3 amino acids: CASSQEAAGRDQPQHF. DNA of the CDR3: TGCGCCAGCAGCCAAGAAGCGGCAGGGAGGGATCAGCCCCAGCATTTT.

This clone was recorded once. This rearrangement joins TRBV28 to TRBJ1-3, with D perhaps TRBD1 (5 bases). From germline, CDR1 is MDHEN and CDR2 SYDVKM. The CDR3 runs to 14 residues. V dropped 7 bases and J dropped 0 bases, with 10 bases sitting between them. The CDR3 loop reads CASTRGGSGNTIYF. In nucleotides, the CDR3 is TGTGCCAGCACCCGGGGGGGCTCTGGAAACACCATATATTTT.

The J gene is TRBJ2-7, the V gene TRBV2, with 11 nucleotides matching TRBD1. There are 13 residues in the CDR3. Looked up from germline, CDR1 is SNHLY and CDR2 is FYNNEI. V lost 7 bases and J lost 2; bases outside the gene matches: 1. This CDR3 reads CASMGQGAYEQYV. Written as DNA, the CDR3 is TGTGCCAGCATGGGACAGGGGGCCTACGAGCAGTACGTC.

In this sample, this clone turned up a few times. This sequence joins TRBV10-1 and TRBJ2-7; unclear D gene. Germline V lookup: CDR1 WNHNN, CDR2 SYGVQD (reference sequence). CDR3 length: 15 amino acids. V lost 0 bases, J lost 0 bases, and 9 bases lay in between. The DNA of the CDR3 is TGCGCCAGCAGTGAGTCGTACGGGCGCTCCTACGAGCAGTACTTC. Translating it yields CASSESYGRSYEQYF.

The V gene is TRBV5-4, the J gene TRBJ2-5; 7 bases map to TRBD1. With 4 bases clipped from V and 0 bases from J, the junction kept 6 bases outside the gene matches. This CDR3 is built from 15 residues. In germline, CDR1 is SGHNT, CDR2 YYREEE (reference sequence). The DNA of the CDR3 is TGTGCCAGCAGCCTGGACAGGAGAAACCAAGAGACCCAGTACTTC. Protein sequence: CASSLDRRNQETQYF.

V is TRBV27 and J is TRBJ2-1; 7 bases match TRBD2. The CDR3 runs to 14 residues. Germline V gene data show CDR1 as MNHEY and CDR2 as SMNVEV (reference sequence). V lost 6 bases and J lost 12; bases outside the gene matches: 14. The CDR3 DNA follows: TGTGCCAGCAGAACCCTGGGCAGTCCGGGGGGGCAGTTCTTC. Amino acid sequence: CASRTLGSPGGQFF.

This clone was seen once. The chain combines TRBV19 with TRBJ1-4; 7 bases agree with TRBD1. Germline lookup yields CDR1 LNHDA and CDR2 SQIVND (reference sequence). CDR3 length: 13 amino acids. J gave up 7 bases and V 10 bases, and 9 bases lay outside the gene matches. The CDR3 DNA sequence: TGTGCCACCTCGGGACAGCCAAGTGAAAAACTGTTTTTT. It is translated as CATSGQPSEKLFF.